A selection of T cell receptor beta chains follows, all from one sample in a study of CXCR3-negative and CXCR3-positive naive CD8 T cells. TCRdb reanalyzed the 5' RACE reads, giving one entry per CDR3 protein sequence and no DNA. The sample table sets out about 56,000 distinct CDR3 sequences. Material for sequencing was naive CXCR3+ CD8+ T cells from blood. The receptors were gathered from a human donor in good health. Some clones in this sample may be carry-over from other donors' samples. The CDR3 runs from the conserved cysteine through the conserved F or W.

J gene: TRBJ2-3; V gene: TRBV14; CDR3 protein: CASSQDTISTDTQYF
J gene: TRBJ2-2; V gene: TRBV20-1; CDR3 protein: CSAIRTSSFTGELFF
J gene: TRBJ1-1; V gene: TRBV19; CDR3 protein: CASSMWGDYMNTEAFF
J gene: TRBJ1-1; V gene: TRBV6-2/TRBV6-3; CDR3 protein: CASSYGEFENTEAFF
J gene: TRBJ1-2; V gene: TRBV29-1; CDR3 protein: CSVEWRSNYGYTF
J gene: TRBJ2-5; V gene: TRBV20-1; CDR3 protein: CSARPRGWGETQYF
J gene: TRBJ2-1; V gene: TRBV4-1; CDR3 protein: CASSQLTINDEQFF
J gene: TRBJ2-2; V gene: TRBV29-1; CDR3 protein: CSAWGSSTTGELFF
J gene: TRBJ1-6; V gene: TRBV28; CDR3 protein: CASSVPTGGYNSPLHF
J gene: TRBJ2-1; V gene: TRBV21-1; CDR3 protein: CASSKGPRESSYNEQFF
J gene: TRBJ2-3; V gene: TRBV6-5; CDR3 protein: CASRTSGTDTQYF
J gene: TRBJ2-7; V gene: TRBV29-1; CDR3 protein: CSVGDREFGQYF
J gene: TRBJ2-7; V gene: TRBV27; CDR3 protein: CASSPSGASYEQYF
J gene: TRBJ1-1; V gene: TRBV11-2; CDR3 protein: CASSLLGGKEGAFF
J gene: TRBJ2-6; V gene: TRBV24-1; CDR3 protein: CATSDLAGHGANVLTF
J gene: TRBJ1-1; V gene: TRBV29-1; CDR3 protein: CSVVTGGGTEAFF
J gene: TRBJ2-7; V gene: TRBV4-3; CDR3 protein: CASSQGLYYEQYF
J gene: TRBJ2-7; V gene: TRBV20-1; CDR3 protein: CSAPSPFFLYEQYF
J gene: TRBJ2-7; V gene: TRBV7-9; CDR3 protein: CASSAGTSVAYEQYF
J gene: TRBJ2-7; V gene: TRBV13; CDR3 protein: CASSPGLAASHYEQYF
J gene: TRBJ2-2; V gene: TRBV18; CDR3 protein: CASSPPGRTTGELFF
J gene: TRBJ1-1; V gene: TRBV5-1; CDR3 protein: CASSFEGWTEAFF
J gene: TRBJ1-1; V gene: TRBV7-3; CDR3 protein: CASSSLMGTEAFF
J gene: TRBJ2-6; V gene: TRBV21-1; CDR3 protein: CASSIMCGANVLTF
J gene: TRBJ2-5; V gene: TRBV27; CDR3 protein: CASSSGDQETQYF
J gene: TRBJ2-1; V gene: TRBV9; CDR3 protein: CASSVLAGTFSHNEQFF
J gene: TRBJ2-3; V gene: TRBV7-2; CDR3 protein: CASSSQVMLADTQYF
J gene: TRBJ2-1; V gene: TRBV20-1; CDR3 protein: CSARDRNNNEQFF
J gene: TRBJ1-2; V gene: TRBV6-5; CDR3 protein: CASSYLKQGTGYTF
J gene: TRBJ1-6; V gene: TRBV7-3; CDR3 protein: CASSPTGTYNSPLHF
J gene: TRBJ2-7; V gene: TRBV15; CDR3 protein: CATNRGSGTESYEQYF
J gene: TRBJ1-1; V gene: TRBV20-1; CDR3 protein: CSARVRALPPMNTEAFF
J gene: TRBJ2-7; V gene: TRBV11-3; CDR3 protein: CASSGPGGPYEQYF
J gene: TRBJ2-3; V gene: TRBV6-2/TRBV6-3; CDR3 protein: CASSYVGRPDTQYF
J gene: TRBJ2-7; V gene: TRBV20-1; CDR3 protein: CSATGSGQRVYEQYF
J gene: TRBJ2-3; V gene: TRBV7-9; CDR3 protein: CASSQAASGVSDTQYF
J gene: TRBJ2-1; V gene: TRBV27; CDR3 protein: CASSSLYEQFF
J gene: TRBJ1-2; V gene: TRBV12-3/TRBV12-4; CDR3 protein: CASSLTGTVKYGYTF
J gene: TRBJ2-2; V gene: TRBV29-1; CDR3 protein: CSVEGRGRGSGELFF
J gene: TRBJ2-7; V gene: TRBV20-1; CDR3 protein: CSAETPTTEQYF
J gene: TRBJ1-5; V gene: TRBV4-3; CDR3 protein: CARSRDRAPSNQPQHF
J gene: TRBJ2-5; V gene: TRBV20-1; CDR3 protein: CSARGPPVWTQYF
J gene: TRBJ1-1; V gene: TRBV4-3; CDR3 protein: CASSQDRQGLLNTEAFF
J gene: TRBJ2-1; V gene: TRBV9; CDR3 protein: CASSFTRDPGYNEQFF
J gene: TRBJ1-2; V gene: TRBV6-1; CDR3 protein: CASKEGYGYTF
J gene: TRBJ2-7; V gene: TRBV7-9; CDR3 protein: CASSLPGTGSYEQYF
J gene: TRBJ2-4; V gene: TRBV9; CDR3 protein: CASSVGAGAKNIQYF
J gene: TRBJ2-2; V gene: TRBV4-3; CDR3 protein: CASSQGVGSGELFF